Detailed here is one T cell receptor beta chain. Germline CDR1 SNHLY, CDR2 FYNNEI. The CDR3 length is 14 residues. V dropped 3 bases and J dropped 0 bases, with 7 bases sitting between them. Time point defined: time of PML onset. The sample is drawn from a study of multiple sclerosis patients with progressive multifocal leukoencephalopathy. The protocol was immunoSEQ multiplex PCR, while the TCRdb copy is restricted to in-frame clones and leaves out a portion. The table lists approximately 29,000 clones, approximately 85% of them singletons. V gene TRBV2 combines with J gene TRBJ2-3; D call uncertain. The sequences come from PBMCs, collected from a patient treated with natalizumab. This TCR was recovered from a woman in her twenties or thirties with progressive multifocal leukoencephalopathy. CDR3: CASSDRTSTDTQYF. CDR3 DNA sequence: TGTGCCAGCAGTGACAGAACTAGCACAGATACGCAGTATTTT.